This T cell receptor beta chain was captured in a study of identical twins. From germline, CDR1 is LNHNV and CDR2 YYDKDF (reference sequence). V shed 0 bases, J shed 1 base, and the junction held 2 bases outside the gene matches. The CDR3 sequence is 15 residues long. Regarding the study as a whole: Zero-insertion analyses could be partly confounded by invariant MAIT and iNKT cells.

Concerning this clonotype: Its antigen is not known.

The cDNA had a unique molecular identifier and a template-switch universal primer site. TCRdb itself ran the 5' RACE reads through MiXCR, one entry per CDR3 protein. The profile shows about 660,000 distinct CDR3 sequences, roughly 8% of them singletons. A further study also used this sample, focusing on yellow fever vaccine responses in identical twins.

This receptor was identified in a woman in her late teens or twenties in good health. The V call is TRBV15, the J call TRBJ1-1; 7 nucleotides line up with TRBD1. Sequenced: PBMCs. The CDR3 loop reads CATSRDWDRNTEAFF. The CDR3 DNA reads as TGTGCCACCAGCAGAGATTGGGACAGGAACACTGAAGCTTTCTTT.